This T cell receptor (beta chain) stems from a study of blood T cell repertoires in COVID-19 (TCRdb year 2020). Notes on the research overall: The collaborator samples originated in the United States, Italy and Spain and spanned the acute and convalescent phases of COVID-19. Samples were obtained from the ongoing ImmuneRACE study (first 160 participants) and from over 1,000 subjects provided by 6 global collaborators. Subjects who had been exposed to COVID-19, were actively infected with it, or had recovered from it provided the deeply sampled blood TCRbeta repertoires that made up the dataset. The material from the prospective study consisted of cDNA or gDNA derived from T cells, B-cell-depleted T cells, or PBMCs. Where HLA class I and class II types were available, the types were taken from metadata supplied by the sample provider, not from assay-based typing. Nearly every sample came with metadata listing a de-identified subject ID, COVID-19 status, age in years and sex. The repertoires were made available in a free public database intended to serve as a resource for research on the immune response to SARS-CoV-2. What the research found in general, with its limitations: The quantity of clinical and demographic metadata differed by source and by participant and was supplied without curation.

As concerns this clone: The clone's antigen remains unknown. One base away there is no much larger clone; base qualities are not given.

TCRbeta CDR3 regions were amplified from genomic DNA by means of the immunoSEQ Assay, a bias-controlled multiplex PCR. The study's processing was this. Nucleated cell counts per sample were estimated from amplification of reference gene primers within the assay. Sequence reads were collapsed and filtered to measure the absolute abundance of every unique TCRbeta CDR3 rearrangement. For each sample, productive Simpson clonality was calculated as the square root of Simpson's diversity index across productive rearrangements. TCRdb limited this immuneACCESS table to in-frame rearrangements with V and J called. A share of clones is missing; checked studies link under half to unresolved V genes, and the rest is unexplained. The DNA was the basis for D and trimming; V, J and clone size are from that table. The sample has about 50,000 clones on record, roughly 86% of them singletons. Approximately 15% of the sample comes from the top ten.

The germline V gene provides CDR1 SGHTA and CDR2 FQGTGA. V gives up 5 bases and J gives up 2 bases, and the segment between their germline ends measures 9 bases. From cysteine to phenylalanine, the CDR3 is 13 amino acids long. Only the CDR3 portion is preserved as DNA: 39 bases, with reading frame beginning at the first base. Each collaborating institution followed its own protocols to collect whole blood in K2EDTA tubes. For TCRbeta analysis, collaborators shipped samples as frozen whole blood, isolated PBMCs, or DNA extracted from either of those sample types. The source is a man between 60 and 75 years old with active or convalescent COVID-19. Sequenced sample: peripheral blood. This receptor chain uses TRBV7-3 and TRBJ2-5, with a tentative D gene TRBD1 over 6 matching bases. The DNA sequence follows: TGTGCCAGCAGCCCAGGACAGCAAGAGACCCAGTACTTC. Its translation is CASSPGQQETQYF.